This T cell receptor (beta chain) was recovered during a study of molecular identifiers for immune sequencing clone quantification. Generation of bulk TCR libraries relied on previously described methods and listed TCR primers. TCRdb reprocessed the PCR reads via MiXCR and lists one record per CDR3 protein. The sample has under 600,000 distinct CDR3 sequences; roughly 24% are singletons. Notes on the study in general: Whereas naive cells kept under 1% of molecules in clones above 20 RNA copies, such clones held over 99% in effectors. Jurkat TCR RNA that was spiked in from one cell was reportedly detectable among approximately 900,000 naive cells.

Germline V gives CDR1 LGHNA, CDR2 YSLEER. V was shortened by 4 bases and J by 3 bases, with 10 bases between the two germline ends. The CDR3 is made up of 14 amino acids. Turning to this clonotype: Its antigen remains unidentified.

Sorting selected naive CD8 T cells with a CD8+CD4-CCR7+CD45RA+ phenotype. The chain joins TRBV4-3 to TRBJ2-1; weak D call: TRBD2 (5 bases). Sequences were obtained from naive CD8+ T cells from blood, with Jurkat cell RNA spiked in. Subset here: FACS-sorted CD8+CD4-CCR7+CD45RA+ naive T cells. This receptor was taken from a human donor in good health. Some libraries in this study had Jurkat cell RNA spiked in. The CDR3 DNA is TGCGCCAGCAGCCCGGGGTACAACTACAATGAGCAGTTCTTC. It codes for CASSPGYNYNEQFF.